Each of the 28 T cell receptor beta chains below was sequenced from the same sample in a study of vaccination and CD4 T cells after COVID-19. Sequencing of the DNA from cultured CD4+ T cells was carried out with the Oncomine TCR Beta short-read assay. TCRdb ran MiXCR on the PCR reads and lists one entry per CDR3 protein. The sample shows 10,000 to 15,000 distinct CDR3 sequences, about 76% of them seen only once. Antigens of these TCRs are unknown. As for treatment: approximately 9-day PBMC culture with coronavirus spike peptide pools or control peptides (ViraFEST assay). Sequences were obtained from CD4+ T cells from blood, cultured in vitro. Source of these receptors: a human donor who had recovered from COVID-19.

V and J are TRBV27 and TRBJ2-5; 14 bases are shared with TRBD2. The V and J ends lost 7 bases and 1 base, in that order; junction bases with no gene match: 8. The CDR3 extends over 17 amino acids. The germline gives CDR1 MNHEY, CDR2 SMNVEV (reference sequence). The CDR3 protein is CASTAGLAGDIQETQYF. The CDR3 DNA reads TGTGCCAGCACCGCGGGACTAGCGGGAGACATCCAAGAGACCCAGTACTTC.

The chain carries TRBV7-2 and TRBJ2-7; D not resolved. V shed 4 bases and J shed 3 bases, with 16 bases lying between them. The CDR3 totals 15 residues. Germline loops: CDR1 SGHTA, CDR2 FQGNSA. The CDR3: CASSSPSRSFYEQYF. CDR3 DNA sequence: TGTGCCAGCAGCTCACCTTCGAGGTCCTTCTACGAGCAGTACTTC.

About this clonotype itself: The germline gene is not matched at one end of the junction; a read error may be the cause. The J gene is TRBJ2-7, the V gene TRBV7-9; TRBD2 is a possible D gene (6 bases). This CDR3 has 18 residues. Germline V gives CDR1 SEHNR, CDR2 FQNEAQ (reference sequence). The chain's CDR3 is CASSSTLSSREVPYEQYF. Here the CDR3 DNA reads TGCGCCAGCTCATCGACTTTAAGTTCAAGGGAGGTCCCCTACGAGCAGTACTTC.

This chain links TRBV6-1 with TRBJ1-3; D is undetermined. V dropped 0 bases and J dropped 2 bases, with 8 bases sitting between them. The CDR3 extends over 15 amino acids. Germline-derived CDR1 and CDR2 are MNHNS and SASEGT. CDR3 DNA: TGTGCCAGCAGTGAAGCTTTGCAGCCTGGAAACACCATATATTTT. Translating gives CASSEALQPGNTIYF.

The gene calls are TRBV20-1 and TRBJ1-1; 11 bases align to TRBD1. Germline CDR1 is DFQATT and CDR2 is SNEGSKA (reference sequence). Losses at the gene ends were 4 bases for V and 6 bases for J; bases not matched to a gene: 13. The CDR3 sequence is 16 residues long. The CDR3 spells CSAKGQGAVAVSEAFF. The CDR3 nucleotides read TGCAGTGCTAAAGGACAGGGGGCTGTTGCAGTGTCTGAAGCTTTCTTT.

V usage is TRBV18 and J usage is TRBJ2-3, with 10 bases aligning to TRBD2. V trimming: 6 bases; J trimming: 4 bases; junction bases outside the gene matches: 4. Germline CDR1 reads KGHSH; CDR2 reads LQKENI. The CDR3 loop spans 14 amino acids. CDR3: CASSRTSGSDTQYF. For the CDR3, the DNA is TGTGCCAGCTCTCGGACTAGCGGATCAGATACGCAGTATTTT.

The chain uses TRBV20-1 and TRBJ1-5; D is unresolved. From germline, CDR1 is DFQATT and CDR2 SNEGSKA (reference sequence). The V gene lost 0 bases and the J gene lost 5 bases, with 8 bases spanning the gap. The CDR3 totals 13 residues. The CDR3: CSARERPDQPQHF. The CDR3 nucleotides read TGCAGTGCTAGAGAACGGCCCGATCAGCCCCAGCATTTT.

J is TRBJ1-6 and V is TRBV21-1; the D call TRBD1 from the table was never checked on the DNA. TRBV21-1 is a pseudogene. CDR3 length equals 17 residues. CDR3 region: CASSKGHPGTANSPLHF. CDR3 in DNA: TGTGCCAGCAGCAAAGGGCACCCTGGGACAGCTAATTCACCCCTCCACTTT.

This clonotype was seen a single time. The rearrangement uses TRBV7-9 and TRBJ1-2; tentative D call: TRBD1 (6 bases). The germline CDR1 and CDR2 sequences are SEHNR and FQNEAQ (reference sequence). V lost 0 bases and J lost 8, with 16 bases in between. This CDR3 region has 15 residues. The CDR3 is CASSLAGGRVRGYTF. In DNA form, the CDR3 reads TGTGCCAGCAGCTTAGCAGGGGGTCGGGTGCGCGGCTACACCTTC. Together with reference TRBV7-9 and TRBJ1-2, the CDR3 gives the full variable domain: DTGVSQNPRHKITKRGQNVTFRCDPISEHNRLYWYRQTLGQGPEFLTYFQNEAQLEKSRLLSDRFSAERPKGSFSTLEIQRTEQGDSAMYLCASSLAGGRVRGYTFGSGTRLTVV.

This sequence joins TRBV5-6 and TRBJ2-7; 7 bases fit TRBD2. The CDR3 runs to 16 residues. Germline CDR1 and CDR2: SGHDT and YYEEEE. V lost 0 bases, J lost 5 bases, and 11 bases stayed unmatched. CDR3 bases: TGTGCCAGCAGCTTGGTTTTCCGCGGGAGCGGCCACGAGCAGTACTTC. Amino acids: CASSLVFRGSGHEQYF.

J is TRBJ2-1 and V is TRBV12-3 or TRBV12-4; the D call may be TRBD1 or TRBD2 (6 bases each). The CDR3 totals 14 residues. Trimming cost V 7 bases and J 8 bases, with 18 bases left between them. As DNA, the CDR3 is TGTGCCAGCAAGTTAGGGGGGAGAAAGTATGAGCAGTTCTTC. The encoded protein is CASKLGGRKYEQFF.

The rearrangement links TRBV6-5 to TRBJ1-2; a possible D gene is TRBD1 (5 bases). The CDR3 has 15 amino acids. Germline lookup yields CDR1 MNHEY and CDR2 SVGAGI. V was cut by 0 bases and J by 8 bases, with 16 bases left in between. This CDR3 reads CASSYSSTGIGGYTF. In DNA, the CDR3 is TGTGCCAGCAGTTACTCCTCCACAGGCATCGGGGGCTACACCTTC.

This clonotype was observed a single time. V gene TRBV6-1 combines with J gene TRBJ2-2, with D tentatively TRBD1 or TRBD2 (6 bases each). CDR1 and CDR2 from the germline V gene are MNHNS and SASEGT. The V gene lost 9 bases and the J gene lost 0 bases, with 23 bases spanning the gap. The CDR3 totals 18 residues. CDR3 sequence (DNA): TGTGCCAGTGGGGGATTTACAGGGCGGAGGGCGAACACCGGGGAGCTGTTTTTT. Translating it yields CASGGFTGRRANTGELFF.

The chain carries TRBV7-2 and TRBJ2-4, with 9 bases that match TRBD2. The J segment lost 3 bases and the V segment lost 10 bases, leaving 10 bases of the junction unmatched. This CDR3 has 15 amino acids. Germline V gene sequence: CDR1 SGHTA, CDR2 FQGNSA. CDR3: CATAGGGGVKNIQYF. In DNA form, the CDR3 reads TGTGCCACAGCGGGGGGTGGGGGTGTCAAAAACATTCAGTACTTC. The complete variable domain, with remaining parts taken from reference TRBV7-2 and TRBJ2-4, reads GAGVSQSPSNKVTEKGKDVELRCDPISGHTALYWYRQSLGQGLEFLIYFQGNSAPDKSGLPSDRFSAERTGGSVSTLTIQRTQQEDSAVYLCATAGGGGVKNIQYFGAGTRLSVL.

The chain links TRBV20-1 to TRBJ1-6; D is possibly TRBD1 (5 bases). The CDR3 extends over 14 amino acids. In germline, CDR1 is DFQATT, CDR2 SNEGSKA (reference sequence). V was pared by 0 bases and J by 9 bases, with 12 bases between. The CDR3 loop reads CSAREPRDGSPLHF. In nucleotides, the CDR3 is TGCAGTGCTAGAGAACCCCGGGACGGTTCACCCCTCCACTTT.

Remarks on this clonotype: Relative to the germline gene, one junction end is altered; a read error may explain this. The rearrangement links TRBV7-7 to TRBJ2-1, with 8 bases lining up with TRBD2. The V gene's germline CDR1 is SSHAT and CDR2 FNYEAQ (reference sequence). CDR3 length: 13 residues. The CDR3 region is CASSGLAGHEQFF. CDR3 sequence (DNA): TGTGCTAGCAGTGGGCTAGCGGGCCATGAGCAGTTCTTC.

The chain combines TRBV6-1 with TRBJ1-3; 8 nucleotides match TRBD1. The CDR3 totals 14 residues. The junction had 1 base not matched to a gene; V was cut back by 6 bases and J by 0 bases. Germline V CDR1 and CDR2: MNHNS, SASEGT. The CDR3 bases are TGTGCCAGCAGGGACAGGGTCTCTGGAAACACCATATATTTT. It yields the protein CASRDRVSGNTIYF.

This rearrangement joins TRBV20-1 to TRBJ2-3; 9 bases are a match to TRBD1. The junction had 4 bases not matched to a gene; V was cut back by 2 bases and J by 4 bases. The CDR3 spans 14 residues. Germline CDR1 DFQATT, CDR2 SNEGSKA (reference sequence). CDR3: CSARWGQGPDTQYF. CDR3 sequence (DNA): TGCAGTGCTAGATGGGGACAGGGCCCAGATACGCAGTATTTT.

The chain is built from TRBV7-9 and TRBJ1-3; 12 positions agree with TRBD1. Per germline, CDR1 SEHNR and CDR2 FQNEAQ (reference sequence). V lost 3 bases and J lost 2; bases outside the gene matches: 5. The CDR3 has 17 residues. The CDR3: CASSFGTGGLAGNTIYF. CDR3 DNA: TGTGCCAGCAGCTTCGGGACAGGGGGCTTGGCTGGAAACACCATATATTTT.

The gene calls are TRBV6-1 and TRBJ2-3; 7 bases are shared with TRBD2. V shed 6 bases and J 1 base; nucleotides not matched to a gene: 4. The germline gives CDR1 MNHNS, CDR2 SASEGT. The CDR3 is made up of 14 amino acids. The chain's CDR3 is CASRLAGGTDTQYF. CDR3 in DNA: TGTGCCAGCAGATTAGCGGGTGGCACAGATACGCAGTATTTT.

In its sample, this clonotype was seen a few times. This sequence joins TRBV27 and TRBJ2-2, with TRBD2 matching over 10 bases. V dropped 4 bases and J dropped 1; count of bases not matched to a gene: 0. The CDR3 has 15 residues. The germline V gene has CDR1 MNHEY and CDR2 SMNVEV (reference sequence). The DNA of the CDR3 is TGTGCCAGCAGTTCTAGCGGGAGGAACACCGGGGAGCTGTTTTTT. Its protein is CASSSSGRNTGELFF.

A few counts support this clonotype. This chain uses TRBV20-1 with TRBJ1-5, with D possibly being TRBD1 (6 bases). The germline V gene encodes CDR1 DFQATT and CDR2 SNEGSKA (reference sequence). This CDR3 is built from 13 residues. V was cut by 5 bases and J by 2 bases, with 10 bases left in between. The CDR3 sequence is CSAPGAGNQPQHF. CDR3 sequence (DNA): TGCAGTGCTCCAGGGGCTGGCAATCAGCCCCAGCATTTT.

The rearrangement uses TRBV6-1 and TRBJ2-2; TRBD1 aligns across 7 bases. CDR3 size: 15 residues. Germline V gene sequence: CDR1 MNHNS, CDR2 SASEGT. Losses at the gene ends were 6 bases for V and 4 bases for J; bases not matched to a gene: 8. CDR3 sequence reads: CASRNRDRLTGELFF. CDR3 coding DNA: TGTGCCAGCAGGAACAGGGACAGACTCACCGGGGAGCTGTTTTTT.

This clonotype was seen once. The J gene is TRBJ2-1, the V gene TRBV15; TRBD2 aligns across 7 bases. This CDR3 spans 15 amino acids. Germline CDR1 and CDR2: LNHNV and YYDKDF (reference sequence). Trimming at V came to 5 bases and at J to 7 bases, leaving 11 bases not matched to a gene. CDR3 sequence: CATSGGGLAANEQFF. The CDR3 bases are TGTGCCACCAGCGGGGGTGGCCTAGCGGCTAATGAGCAGTTCTTC.

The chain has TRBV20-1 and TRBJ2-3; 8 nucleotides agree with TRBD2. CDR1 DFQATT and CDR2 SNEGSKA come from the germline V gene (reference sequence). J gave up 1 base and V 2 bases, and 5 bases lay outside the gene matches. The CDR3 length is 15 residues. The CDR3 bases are TGCAGTGCTAGATATAGCGGGAAGCGCACAGATACGCAGTATTTT. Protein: CSARYSGKRTDTQYF.

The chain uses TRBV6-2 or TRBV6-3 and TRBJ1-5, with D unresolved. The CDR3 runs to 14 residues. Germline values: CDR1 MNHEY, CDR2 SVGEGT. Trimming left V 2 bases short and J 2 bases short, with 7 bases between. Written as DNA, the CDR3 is TGTGCCAGCAGTTACAGTGGGGGCAATCAGCCCCAGCATTTT. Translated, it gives CASSYSGGNQPQHF.

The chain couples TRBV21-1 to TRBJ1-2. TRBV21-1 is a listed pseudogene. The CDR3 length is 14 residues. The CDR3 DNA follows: TGTGCCAGCAGCAAAAGGCGAGATACGTTCGGCTACACCTTC. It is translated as CASSKRRDTFGYTF.

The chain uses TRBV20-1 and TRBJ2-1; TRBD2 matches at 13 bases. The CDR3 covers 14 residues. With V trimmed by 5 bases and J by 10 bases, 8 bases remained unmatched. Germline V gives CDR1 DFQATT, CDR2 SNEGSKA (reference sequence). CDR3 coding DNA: TGCAGTGCTCCCGGACTAGCGGGAGTTCGAGAGCAGTTCTTC. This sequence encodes CSAPGLAGVREQFF.